This record looks at one TCR beta chain sequence and its context. The CDR3 spans 14 residues. V was pared by 8 bases and J by 3 bases, with 3 bases of the junction left unmatched. The germline gives CDR1 SEHNR, CDR2 FQNEAQ (reference sequence). TCRdb fed the RT-PCR reads into MiXCR, producing one record per CDR3 protein. The table shows almost 700,000 distinct CDR3 sequences, with 14% occurring only once. V usage is TRBV7-9 and J usage is TRBJ2-3, with 12 bases that match TRBD2. The sequenced sample consisted of memory CD4+ T cells from blood. The sequence was obtained from a female donor in good health, serving as a healthy control. The CDR3 DNA sequence: TGTGCCAGCTTCACTAGCGGGAGGACAGATACGCAGTATTTT. Amino acid sequence: CASFTSGRTDTQYF.